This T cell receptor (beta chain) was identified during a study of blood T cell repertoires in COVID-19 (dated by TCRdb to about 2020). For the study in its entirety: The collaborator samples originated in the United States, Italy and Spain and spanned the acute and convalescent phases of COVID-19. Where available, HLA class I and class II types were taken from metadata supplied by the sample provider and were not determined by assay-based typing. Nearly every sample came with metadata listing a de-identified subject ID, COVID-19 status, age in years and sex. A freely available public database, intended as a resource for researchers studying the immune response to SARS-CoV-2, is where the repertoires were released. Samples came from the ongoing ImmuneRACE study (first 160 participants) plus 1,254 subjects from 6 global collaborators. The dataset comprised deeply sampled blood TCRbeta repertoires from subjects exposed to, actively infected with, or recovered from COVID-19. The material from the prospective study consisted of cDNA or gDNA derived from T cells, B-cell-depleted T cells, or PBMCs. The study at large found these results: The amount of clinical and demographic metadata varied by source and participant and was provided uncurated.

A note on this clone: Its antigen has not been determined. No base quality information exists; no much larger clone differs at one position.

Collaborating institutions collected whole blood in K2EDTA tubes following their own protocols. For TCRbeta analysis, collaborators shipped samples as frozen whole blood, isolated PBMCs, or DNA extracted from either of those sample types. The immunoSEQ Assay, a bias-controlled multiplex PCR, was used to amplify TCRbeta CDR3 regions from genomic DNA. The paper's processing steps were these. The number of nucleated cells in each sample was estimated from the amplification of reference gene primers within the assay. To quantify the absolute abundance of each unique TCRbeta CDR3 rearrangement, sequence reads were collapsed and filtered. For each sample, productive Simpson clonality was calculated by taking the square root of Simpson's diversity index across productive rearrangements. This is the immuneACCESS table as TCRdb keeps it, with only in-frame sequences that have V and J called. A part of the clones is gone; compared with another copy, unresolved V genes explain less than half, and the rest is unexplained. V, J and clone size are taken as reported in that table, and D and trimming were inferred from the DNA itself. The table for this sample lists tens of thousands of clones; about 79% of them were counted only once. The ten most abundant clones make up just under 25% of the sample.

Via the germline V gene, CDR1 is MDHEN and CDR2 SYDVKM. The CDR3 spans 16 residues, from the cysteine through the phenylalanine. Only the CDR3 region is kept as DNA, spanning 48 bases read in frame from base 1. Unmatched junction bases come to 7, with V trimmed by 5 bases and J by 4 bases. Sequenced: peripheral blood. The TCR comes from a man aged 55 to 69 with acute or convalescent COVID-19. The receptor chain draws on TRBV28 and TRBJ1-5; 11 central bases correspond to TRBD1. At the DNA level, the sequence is TGTGCCAGCAGTCGGGGGACAGGGGGGAAGAATCAGCCCCAGCATTTT. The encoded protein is CASSRGTGGKNQPQHF.